This TCR beta chain appears in the sequencing data of a study of blood T cell repertoires in COVID-19. At the level of the study: The origin of the acute and convalescent COVID-19 samples was the United States, Italy and Spain.

Each recovered donor of Cohort 3 presented with two negative PCRs, clearance, or symptom resolution. This CDR3 contains 18 residues. CDR1 SGHAT and CDR2 FQNNGV come from the germline V gene. J lost 1 base, V lost 2 bases, and 6 bases had no gene match. Measured with immunoSEQ multiplex PCR; TCRdb has only the in-frame clones, and not every one. In the table there are hundreds of thousands of clones, over 75% of which are singletons. The genes are TRBV11-2 and TRBJ2-2, with TRBD2 matching 11 bases. The sequencing input was PBMCs or T cells enriched from blood (not recorded which). This clonotype was sampled from a woman between 18 and 29 years old who had recovered from COVID-19. CDR3 protein: CASSLTASGGLNTGELFF. The CDR3 DNA sequence: TGTGCCAGCAGCTTAACGGCTAGCGGGGGGTTGAACACCGGGGAGCTGTTTTTT.